This T cell receptor beta chain was recovered during a study of T cell responses to AZD1222 COVID-19 vaccine (dated by TCRdb to the early 2020s). With regard to the full study: Because spike-specific TCR depth and breadth did not differ between the two schedules, AZD1222 recipients who got a second dose at roughly 4 weeks were pooled with those who got a second dose at roughly 12 weeks. A total of about 240 trial participants underwent TCR sequencing, of whom roughly 210 received two doses of AZD1222 and about 26 received two doses of the MenACWY control vaccine. Trial participants were enrolled by age into subgroups of 18-55, 56-69 and 70-plus years, and around 150, 28 and 57 TCR-sequenced participants, respectively, were included in these subgroups. What the work shows at the level of the full study, not this receptor alone: The whole spike protein was spanned by vaccine-associated CD4 TCRs, and dominant responses were seen in regions 160-218 and 743-854. Only 5 to 7 AZD1222 recipients were SARS-CoV-2 seropositive at baseline, limiting conclusions about previously exposed vaccinees. A significant rise in spike-specific TCR breadth and depth was observed after two AZD1222 doses relative to day 0 and relative to MenACWY recipients. In the small 56-69-year group, the increase in depth fell short of significance, most likely because of low power. Because no day 14 peak-response samples were available, the repertoires could be characterized only after the peak T cell response. Epitopes outside the regions mutated in the B.1.351 and B.1.1.7 variants were reportedly recognized by nearly half of the unique spike-specific TCRs. Participants were mostly white British and included more females than males, and it was suggested by the authors that clonal diversity may have been underestimated.

Regarding this clone: No antigen is known for it. No per-base quality is available; no much larger clone lies one base away.

The sample's time point label is to be understood as: baseline before first vaccination. Vaccinee samples came from UK trials COV001 and COV002, including a single-blind randomized controlled phase 2/3 trial of AZD1222 (ChAdOx1 nCoV-19) in healthy adults. Trial participant PBMC samples were collected at day 0 and day 28 after the second dose for TCRbeta chain sequencing. The CDR3 regions of human TCRbeta chains were analyzed by immunosequencing. The paper's processing steps were these. TCRs in the repertoires were matched against a reference library of SARS-CoV-2-specific TCRs that had been generated with the MIRA antigen-specificity platform. Breadth was defined as the fraction of unique TCRs that were SARS-CoV-2-associated, and depth was defined as the fraction of total T cells that were SARS-CoV-2-associated. Using the MIRA data, each spike-specific TCR was assigned both to the spike region to which the TCR was reactive and to a CD4 or CD8 class. Log10-transformed breadth and depth values were compared by one-way ANOVA with Sidak's multiple comparisons tests. The clones in this table, taken by TCRdb from immuneACCESS, are in-frame only. Not every clone is retained; where verified, under half of the shortfall comes from an unresolved V gene, and the cause of the rest is unknown. The DNA was the basis for D and trimming; V, J and clone size are from that table. Recorded for this sample are 150,000 or so clones; about 90% of them occurred a single time. The ten largest clones take up roughly 4% of the sample.

From the cysteine through the phenylalanine, the CDR3 covers 15 amino acids. CDR3 DNA only is kept here, 45 bases in frame from base 1. Taken from the germline V gene (reference sequence), the CDR1 and CDR2 loops are LGHDT and YNNKEL. The germline ends are 14 bases apart after V is trimmed by 5 bases and J by 4 bases. Recombination connected TRBV3-1 (or the pseudogene TRBV3-2) to TRBJ2-2, and TRBD1 may be the D gene, going by 5 matching bases. The sequence derives from an adult in good health. The specimen comprised peripheral blood, sampled on day 0 of AZD1222 vaccination. The DNA reads TGTGCCAGCAGCTACCCCAGGGTCGCCACCGGGGAGCTGTTTTTT. Its translation is CASSYPRVATGELFF.